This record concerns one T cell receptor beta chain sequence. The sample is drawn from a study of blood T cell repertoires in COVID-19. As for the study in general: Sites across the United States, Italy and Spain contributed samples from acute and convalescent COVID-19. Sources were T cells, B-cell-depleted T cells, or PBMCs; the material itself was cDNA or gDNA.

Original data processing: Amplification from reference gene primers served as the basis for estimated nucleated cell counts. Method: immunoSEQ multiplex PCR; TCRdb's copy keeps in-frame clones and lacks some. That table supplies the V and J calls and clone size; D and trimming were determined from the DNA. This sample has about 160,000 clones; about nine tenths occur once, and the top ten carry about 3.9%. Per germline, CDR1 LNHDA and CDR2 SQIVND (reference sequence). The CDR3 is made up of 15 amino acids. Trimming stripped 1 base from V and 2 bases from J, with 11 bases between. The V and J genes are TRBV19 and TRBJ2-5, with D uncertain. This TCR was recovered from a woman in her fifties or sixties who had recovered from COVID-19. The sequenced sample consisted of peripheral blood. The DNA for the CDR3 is TGTGCCAGTAGTATAGCCTTCCGGTTGCAAGAGACCCAGTACTTC. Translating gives CASSIAFRLQETQYF.